Included here is one T cell receptor beta chain sequence, with context. Its cognate antigen is unknown. Trimming removed 2 bases at V and 0 bases at J, with 5 bases between. The CDR3 spans 15 residues. Germline values: CDR1 SNHLY, CDR2 FYNNEI. The sample comes from a study of cytomegalovirus exposure and HLA in healthy donors. Primers: 60 Vbeta forward and 13 Jbeta reverse. TCRdb's copy holds only in-frame clones and misses some; the assay was immunoSEQ multiplex PCR. The sample consists of over 95,000 clones, over 65% of them appearing once. Study findings and constraints: In vitro experiments confirmed that a few CMV-associated chains were specific for CMV antigens.

The specimen sequenced was PBMCs. The chain uses TRBV2 and TRBJ2-6; D ambiguous. This receptor was taken from a woman under 40 in good health and CMV-seropositive. The CDR3 coding sequence is TGTGCCAGCAGTGAATTCTACTCTGGGGCCAACGTCCTGACTTTC. It is translated as CASSEFYSGANVLTF.